The entry below describes one TCR beta chain. The sample originates from a study of a mutant IDH1 vaccine in newly diagnosed glioma. TCRdb's copy holds only in-frame clones and misses some; the assay was immunoSEQ multiplex PCR. There are over 75,000 clones in the sample; roughly 77% occur only once, and approximately 7.6% lies in the top ten. The time point denotes: baseline, week 1 (first vaccination visit). Treatment in this sample: pre-vaccination baseline after standard-of-care therapy. Losses at the gene ends were 5 bases for V and 0 bases for J; bases not matched to a gene: 3. Germline V CDR1 and CDR2: SGHNT, YYREEE (reference sequence). This CDR3 region has 14 residues.

Material: PBMCs, obtained from a glioma patient treated with radiotherapy, temozolomide or both. This sequence originates from a man aged 35-49 years with glioma. The V gene is TRBV5-4, the J gene TRBJ2-7, with 9 nucleotides matching TRBD1. Here the CDR3 DNA reads TGTGCCAGCAGGGGGACAGGGAGCTCCTACGAGCAGTACTTC. Its translation is CASRGTGSSYEQYF.